This is a list of T cell receptor beta chains from one sample in a study of Ad26.COV2.S vaccination and SARS-CoV-2 variants. The method was immunoSEQ multiplex PCR; TCRdb's version includes in-frame clones alone and lacks a portion of them. The data hold about 680,000 clones, with 80% to 90% observed a single time. The specimen was peripheral blood, collected in a trial of Ad26.COV2.S vaccine versus placebo. The receptor set was obtained from a person between 18 and 65 years old who received the Ad26.COV2.S COVID-19 vaccine or a placebo. Both conserved end residues are part of each CDR3. D genes are given only for firm matches. A row's size may be missing; if present it is once, few, many or a size class.

TRBD1,TRBJ1-4,once,TRBV5-1,TGCGCCAGCAGCGTGGACAGGGGGCAGGGAAGGGAAAAACTGTTTTTT,CASSVDRGQGREKLFF
-,TRBJ2-1,-,TRBV5-1,TGCGCCAGCAGCGGAACGGGCGCAAGCGACAATGAGCAGTTCTTC,CASSGTGASDNEQFF
-,TRBJ2-5,-,TRBV12-3/TRBV12-4,TGTGCCAGCAGTAGACAGGATCAAGAGACCCAGTACTTC,CASSRQDQETQYF
-,TRBJ1-1,-,TRBV29-1,TGCAGCGTTGAAGTTCGGGGGCCTTACCCTGAAGCTTTCTTT,CSVEVRGPYPEAFF
TRBD1,TRBJ2-1,-,TRBV19,TGTGCCAGTAGCGGACAGGGAATGATTGAGCAGTTCTTC,CASSGQGMIEQFF
-,TRBJ2-2,-,TRBV6-4,TGTGCCAGCAGTGAAGGGATCCACACCGGGGAGCTGTTTTTT,CASSEGIHTGELFF
-,TRBJ1-5,few,TRBV10-3,TGTGCCATCAGTGAGTCGAATCAGCCCCAGCATTTT,CAISESNQPQHF
-,TRBJ2-3,-,TRBV2,TGTGCCAGCAGTGGGCAGGGGACGGATACGCAGTATTTT,CASSGQGTDTQYF
-,TRBJ1-1,-,TRBV12-3/TRBV12-4,TGTGCCAGCAGTACCAGGGTAGATGAAGCTTTCTTT,CASSTRVDEAFF
-,TRBJ1-4,-,TRBV5-1,TGCGCCAGCAGCTTGGGGGGATATGAAAAACTGTTTTTT,CASSLGGYEKLFF
-,TRBJ2-3,-,TRBV2,TGTGCCAGCTGCGACTCACTAGACCCAGATACGCAGTATTTT,CASCDSLDPDTQYF
TRBD1,TRBJ1-3,-,TRBV5-1,TGCGCCAGCAGCACCGGCGACAGGGGGCCAGGAAACACCATATATTTT,CASSTGDRGPGNTIYF
-,TRBJ1-2,-,TRBV10-3,TGTGCCATTAGACCGGGACGTATGGGCTACACCTTC,CAIRPGRMGYTF
-,TRBJ1-1,-,TRBV27,TGTGCCAGCAGTTTATCCACCACCCCCATTGAAGCTTTCTTT,CASSLSTTPIEAFF
-,TRBJ1-6,few,TRBV7-2,TGTGCCAGCAGCCGGGCCAATTCACCCCTCCACTTT,CASSRANSPLHF
TRBD2,TRBJ2-1,-,TRBV4-2,TGTGCCAGCAGCCAGCCCCCCGGGACTAGCGGGGGAAATGAGCAGTTCTTC,CASSQPPGTSGGNEQFF
-,TRBJ1-1,-,TRBV13,TGTGCCAGCAGCTTAGGGCGGGACTGGACTGAAGCTTTCTTT,CASSLGRDWTEAFF
-,TRBJ2-7,-,TRBV7-2,TGTGCCAGCAGCTTAACGGCGACTCACTACGAGCAGTACTTC,CASSLTATHYEQYF
-,TRBJ2-5,-,TRBV18,TGTGCCAGCTCACCTATGGGAGAGACCCAGTACTTC,CASSPMGETQYF
TRBD2,TRBJ2-5,once,TRBV10-2,TGCGCCAGCAGTGTCACCGGGACTAGCGGGAGAGAGACCCAGTACTTC,CASSVTGTSGRETQYF
-,TRBJ1-4,-,TRBV5-1,TGCGCCAGCAGCTGGGTGGGGGATAATGAAAAACTGTTTTTT,CASSWVGDNEKLFF
TRBD1,TRBJ1-1,-,TRBV6-4,TGTGCCAGCTGGCCGGGACAGCAGAGGATCACTGAAGCTTTCTTT,CASWPGQQRITEAFF
-,TRBJ1-5,-,TRBV30,TGTGCCTGGAGTGTACGGGGAAATCAGCCCCAGCATTTT,CAWSVRGNQPQHF
-,TRBJ2-7,once,TRBV18,TGTGCCAGCTCACCCCAACAGGACGGCGGGTACGAGCAGTACTTC,CASSPQQDGGYEQYF
-,TRBJ2-1,-,TRBV7-9,TGTGCCAGCAGCCGGGACCGCCAGGCCAATGAGCAGTTCTTC,CASSRDRQANEQFF
-,TRBJ2-7,-,TRBV6-2/TRBV6-3,TGTGCCAGCAGTTACTCCCCAGGAGGGATCGTCGAGCAGTACTTC,CASSYSPGGIVEQYF
-,TRBJ2-7,-,TRBV7-9,TGTGCCAGCAGCTTCGGCCGGATCCACGAGCAGTACTTC,CASSFGRIHEQYF
TRBD2,TRBJ2-3,-,TRBV10-3,TGTGCCATCAGAGGGGAGGGGACAGATACGCAGTATTTT,CAIRGEGTDTQYF
-,TRBJ1-3,-,TRBV6-6,TGTGCCAGCAGTTACGGACTCACTGGAAACACCATATATTTT,CASSYGLTGNTIYF
-,TRBJ2-7,-,TRBV19,TGTGCCAGTAGTACAGGGACCCCCTCCTACGAGCAGTACTTC,CASSTGTPSYEQYF
TRBD1,TRBJ2-7,few,TRBV3-1/TRBV3-2,TGTGCCAGCAGCCAAGGGACAGGGAACTACGAGCAGTACTTC,CASSQGTGNYEQYF
-,TRBJ2-7,once,TRBV6-2/TRBV6-3,TGTGCCAGCAGTCGAACTAGCCGCGAGCAGTACTTC,CASSRTSREQYF
-,TRBJ1-1,-,TRBV6-5,TGTGCCAGCACCCCGGACAGACTTAACACTGAAGCTTTCTTT,CASTPDRLNTEAFF
-,TRBJ1-5,-,TRBV10-3,TGTGCCATCAGTGAGTCGACGGGACTAGGACCCGTCTATCAGCCCCAGCATTTT,CAISESTGLGPVYQPQHF
TRBD2,TRBJ2-7,-,TRBV5-5,TGTGCCAGCAGCCCGCCGGGACTATCCTACGAGCAGTACTTC,CASSPPGLSYEQYF
-,TRBJ2-3,-,TRBV18,TGTGCCAGCTCACCGGACCGGGATGGTTGGTCGGATACGCAGTATTTT,CASSPDRDGWSDTQYF
-,TRBJ2-3,-,TRBV3-1/TRBV3-2,TGTGCCAGCAGCCGCCTGAGCAGGAGGGGCACAGATACGCAGTATTTT,CASSRLSRRGTDTQYF
-,TRBJ1-5,-,TRBV19,TGTGCCAGTAGTGGGGGCGGGCAGCCCCAGCATTTT,CASSGGGQPQHF
-,TRBJ1-3,-,TRBV19,TGTGCCAGTATAAGGGGAGGAAACACCATATATTTT,CASIRGGNTIYF
-,TRBJ1-1,-,TRBV15,TGTGCCACCAGCCCCTCACGGGAACTGAACACTGAAGCTTTCTTT,CATSPSRELNTEAFF
-,TRBJ2-2,-,TRBV11-1,TGTGCCAGCAGCTTAACTGAGACCGGGGAGCTGTTTTTT,CASSLTETGELFF
TRBD1,TRBJ2-5,-,TRBV7-9,TGTGCCAGCAGCACCAGATGGGGGACAGGTGATGAGACCCAGTACTTC,CASSTRWGTGDETQYF
-,TRBJ2-6,-,TRBV11-2,TGTGCCAGCAGCTTAGGCTCGGGGGCCAACGTCCTGACTTTC,CASSLGSGANVLTF
-,TRBJ2-7,-,TRBV5-4,TGTGCCAGCAGCTCCCCCGGACTTAGGGGGGAGCAGTACTTC,CASSSPGLRGEQYF
-,TRBJ1-5,-,TRBV2,TGTGCCAGCAGTGTCAGGGTCAGTCAGCCCCAGCATTTT,CASSVRVSQPQHF
-,TRBJ2-3,-,TRBV20-1,TGCAGTGCTCTGAGCGGAGATACGCAGTATTTT,CSALSGDTQYF
-,TRBJ2-2,-,TRBV18,TGTGCCAGCTCACCACCAGCAGAGACCGGGGAGCTGTTTTTT,CASSPPAETGELFF
-,TRBJ2-7,-,TRBV27,TGTGCCAGCAGTGGTGGGGACGGCTATCCTAACGAGCAGTACTTC,CASSGGDGYPNEQYF
-,TRBJ2-7,-,TRBV4-1,TGCGCCAGCAGCCAAGTTTCAACAGGCCTGATCTACGAGCAGTACTTC,CASSQVSTGLIYEQYF
-,TRBJ1-1,few,TRBV7-3,TGTGCCAGCAGCCAAGGGGTACTCACTGAAGCTTTCTTT,CASSQGVLTEAFF
TRBD1,TRBJ2-7,-,TRBV18,TGTGCCAGCGCAGGACAGGGGATCGGATACGAGCAGTACTTC,CASAGQGIGYEQYF
-,TRBJ2-7,-,TRBV3-1/TRBV3-2,TGTGCCAGCAGCCAAGATGTGAGGGCCTCCTACGAGCAGTACTTC,CASSQDVRASYEQYF
-,TRBJ1-2,-,TRBV3-1/TRBV3-2,TGTGCCAGCAGCCAAGATGCCGTCGACTATGGCTACACCTTC,CASSQDAVDYGYTF
-,TRBJ1-4,-,TRBV30,TGTGCCTGGGACCGAAACGATGGTGAAAAACTGTTTTTT,CAWDRNDGEKLFF
-,TRBJ1-1,few,TRBV19,TGTGCCAGTAGTATACAGAGGAACACTGAAGCTTTCTTT,CASSIQRNTEAFF